A selection of T cell receptor beta chains follows, all from one sample in a study of cytomegalovirus exposure and HLA in healthy donors. The protocol was immunoSEQ multiplex PCR, while the TCRdb copy is restricted to in-frame clones and leaves out a portion. The sample includes approximately 110,000 clones, around 80% of them seen just once. The sequenced sample was PBMCs. The origin of the receptors is a man aged 40-50 years in good health and CMV-seropositive. Both conserved end residues are trimmed from each CDR3. The D gene is left open where the match is weak.

V	D	CDR3
TRBV19	TRBD1	ASSSPGGLNRGNEKLF
TRBV5-5	NA	ASSLGGGRTPTTNEKLF
TRBV4-1	TRBD2	ASSQGLAGLYEQY
TRBV7-2	NA	ASSSLTGRPGELF
TRBV7-9	NA	ASSSGAREQY
TRBV7-3	NA	ASSPVGGRDTEAF
TRBV7-9	NA	ASSLEEDPEAF
TRBV18	TRBD1	ASSPGPGGQETQY
TRBV7-2	TRBD2	ASSSQLAGQETQY
TRBV7-3	TRBD2	ASSFRAGRNTGELF
TRBV9	TRBD1	ASSVLDRVDYGYT
TRBV4-1	TRBD1	ASSQDSGTAIPYEQY
TRBV10-3	NA	AIRADAGGNSQY
TRBV4-1	TRBD1	ASSQEPRTGRSNSGNTIY
TRBV30	TRBD1	AWSAQRQGFGTQY
TRBV19	NA	ASRDMDTEAF
TRBV5-4	TRBD1	ASSLGQGAGNEQF
TRBV18	NA	ASSPKEVRETQY
TRBV5-6	TRBD1	ASSLASWQGDEQY
TRBV19	TRBD2	ATQERGGNTDTQY
TRBV11-2	NA	ASSLETAGEQY
TRBV5-4	TRBD1	ASTNGQGRYGYT
TRBV7-2	NA	ASSLGTQETQY
TRBV2	TRBD1	ASTSDREGWYQPQH